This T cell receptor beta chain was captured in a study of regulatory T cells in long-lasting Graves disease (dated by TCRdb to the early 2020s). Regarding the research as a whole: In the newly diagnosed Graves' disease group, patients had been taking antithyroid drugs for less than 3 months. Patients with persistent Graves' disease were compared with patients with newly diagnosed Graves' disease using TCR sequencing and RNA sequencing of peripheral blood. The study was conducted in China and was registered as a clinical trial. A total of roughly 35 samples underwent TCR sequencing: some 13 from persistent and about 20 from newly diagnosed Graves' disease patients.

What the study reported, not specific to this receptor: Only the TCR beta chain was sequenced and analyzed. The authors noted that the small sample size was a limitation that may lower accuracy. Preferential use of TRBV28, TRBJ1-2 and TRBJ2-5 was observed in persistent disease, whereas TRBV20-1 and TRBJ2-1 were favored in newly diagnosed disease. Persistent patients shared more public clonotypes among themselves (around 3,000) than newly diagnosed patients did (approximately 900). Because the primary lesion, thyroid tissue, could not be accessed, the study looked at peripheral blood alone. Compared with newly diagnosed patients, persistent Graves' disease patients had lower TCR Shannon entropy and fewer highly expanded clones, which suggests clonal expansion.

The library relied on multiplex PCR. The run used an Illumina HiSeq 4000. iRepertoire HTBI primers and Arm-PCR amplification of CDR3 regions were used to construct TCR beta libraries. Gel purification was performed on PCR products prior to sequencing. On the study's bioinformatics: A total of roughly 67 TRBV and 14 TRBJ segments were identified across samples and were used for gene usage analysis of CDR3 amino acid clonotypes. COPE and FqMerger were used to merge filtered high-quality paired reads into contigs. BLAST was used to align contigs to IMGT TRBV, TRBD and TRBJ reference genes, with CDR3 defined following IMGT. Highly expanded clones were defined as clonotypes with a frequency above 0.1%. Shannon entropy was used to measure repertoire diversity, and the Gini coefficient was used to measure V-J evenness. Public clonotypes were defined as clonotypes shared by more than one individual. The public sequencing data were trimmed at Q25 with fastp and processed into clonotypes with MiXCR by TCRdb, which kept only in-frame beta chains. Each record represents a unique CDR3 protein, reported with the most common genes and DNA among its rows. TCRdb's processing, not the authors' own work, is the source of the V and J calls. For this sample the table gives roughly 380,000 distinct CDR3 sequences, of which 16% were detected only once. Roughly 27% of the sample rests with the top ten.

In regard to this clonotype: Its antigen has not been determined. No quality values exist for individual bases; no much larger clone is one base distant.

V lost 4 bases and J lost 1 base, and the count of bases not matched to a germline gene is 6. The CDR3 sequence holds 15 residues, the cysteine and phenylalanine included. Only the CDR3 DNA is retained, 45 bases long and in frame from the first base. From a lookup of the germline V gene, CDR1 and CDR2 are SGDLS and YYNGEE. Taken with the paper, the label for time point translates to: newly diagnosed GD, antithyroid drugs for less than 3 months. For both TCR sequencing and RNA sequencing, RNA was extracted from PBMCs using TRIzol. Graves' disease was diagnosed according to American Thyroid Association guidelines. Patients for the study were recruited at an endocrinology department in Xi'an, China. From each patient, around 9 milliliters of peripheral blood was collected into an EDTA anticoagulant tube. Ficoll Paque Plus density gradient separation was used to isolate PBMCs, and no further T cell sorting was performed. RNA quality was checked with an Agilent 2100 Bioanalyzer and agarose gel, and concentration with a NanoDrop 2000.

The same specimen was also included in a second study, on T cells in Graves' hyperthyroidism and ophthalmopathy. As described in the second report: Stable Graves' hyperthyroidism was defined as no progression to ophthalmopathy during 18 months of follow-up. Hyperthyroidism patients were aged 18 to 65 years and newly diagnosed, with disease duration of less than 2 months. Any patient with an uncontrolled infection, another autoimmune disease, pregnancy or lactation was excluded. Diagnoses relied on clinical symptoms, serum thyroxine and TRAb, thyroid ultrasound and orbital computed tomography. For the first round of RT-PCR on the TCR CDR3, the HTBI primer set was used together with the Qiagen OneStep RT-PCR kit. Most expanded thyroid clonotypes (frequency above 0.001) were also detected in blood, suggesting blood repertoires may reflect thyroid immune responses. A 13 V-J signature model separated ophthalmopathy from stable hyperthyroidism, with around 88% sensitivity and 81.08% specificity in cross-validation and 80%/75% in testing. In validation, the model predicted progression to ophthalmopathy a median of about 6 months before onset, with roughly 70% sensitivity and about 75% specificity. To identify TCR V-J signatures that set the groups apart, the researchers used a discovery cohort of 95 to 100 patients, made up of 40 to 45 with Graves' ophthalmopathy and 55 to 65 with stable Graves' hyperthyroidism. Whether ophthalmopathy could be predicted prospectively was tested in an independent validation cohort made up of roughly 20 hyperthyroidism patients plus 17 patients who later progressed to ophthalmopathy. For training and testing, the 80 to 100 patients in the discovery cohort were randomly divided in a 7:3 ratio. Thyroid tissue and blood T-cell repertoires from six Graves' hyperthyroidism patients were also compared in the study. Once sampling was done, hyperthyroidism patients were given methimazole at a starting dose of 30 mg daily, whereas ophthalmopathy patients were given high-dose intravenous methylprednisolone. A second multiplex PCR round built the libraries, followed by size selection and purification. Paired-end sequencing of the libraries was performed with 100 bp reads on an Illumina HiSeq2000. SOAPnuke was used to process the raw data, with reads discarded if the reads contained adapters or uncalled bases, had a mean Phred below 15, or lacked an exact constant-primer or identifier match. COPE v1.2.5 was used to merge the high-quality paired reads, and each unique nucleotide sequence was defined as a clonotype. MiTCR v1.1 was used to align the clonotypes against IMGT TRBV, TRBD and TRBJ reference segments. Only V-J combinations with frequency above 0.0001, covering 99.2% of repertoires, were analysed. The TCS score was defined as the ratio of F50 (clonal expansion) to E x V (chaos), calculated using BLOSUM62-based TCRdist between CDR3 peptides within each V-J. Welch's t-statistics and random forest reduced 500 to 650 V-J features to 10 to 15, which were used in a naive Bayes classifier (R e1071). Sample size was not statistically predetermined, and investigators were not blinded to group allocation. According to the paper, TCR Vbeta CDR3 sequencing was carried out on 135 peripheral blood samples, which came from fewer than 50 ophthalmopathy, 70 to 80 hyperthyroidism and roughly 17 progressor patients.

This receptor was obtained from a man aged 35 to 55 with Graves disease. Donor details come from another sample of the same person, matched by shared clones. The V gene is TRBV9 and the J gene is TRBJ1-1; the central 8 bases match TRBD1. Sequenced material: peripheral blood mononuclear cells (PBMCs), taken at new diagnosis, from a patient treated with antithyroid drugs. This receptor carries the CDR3 CASSSRTGTNTEAFF. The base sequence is TGTGCCAGCAGCTCTCGGACAGGGACGAACACTGAAGCTTTCTTT.